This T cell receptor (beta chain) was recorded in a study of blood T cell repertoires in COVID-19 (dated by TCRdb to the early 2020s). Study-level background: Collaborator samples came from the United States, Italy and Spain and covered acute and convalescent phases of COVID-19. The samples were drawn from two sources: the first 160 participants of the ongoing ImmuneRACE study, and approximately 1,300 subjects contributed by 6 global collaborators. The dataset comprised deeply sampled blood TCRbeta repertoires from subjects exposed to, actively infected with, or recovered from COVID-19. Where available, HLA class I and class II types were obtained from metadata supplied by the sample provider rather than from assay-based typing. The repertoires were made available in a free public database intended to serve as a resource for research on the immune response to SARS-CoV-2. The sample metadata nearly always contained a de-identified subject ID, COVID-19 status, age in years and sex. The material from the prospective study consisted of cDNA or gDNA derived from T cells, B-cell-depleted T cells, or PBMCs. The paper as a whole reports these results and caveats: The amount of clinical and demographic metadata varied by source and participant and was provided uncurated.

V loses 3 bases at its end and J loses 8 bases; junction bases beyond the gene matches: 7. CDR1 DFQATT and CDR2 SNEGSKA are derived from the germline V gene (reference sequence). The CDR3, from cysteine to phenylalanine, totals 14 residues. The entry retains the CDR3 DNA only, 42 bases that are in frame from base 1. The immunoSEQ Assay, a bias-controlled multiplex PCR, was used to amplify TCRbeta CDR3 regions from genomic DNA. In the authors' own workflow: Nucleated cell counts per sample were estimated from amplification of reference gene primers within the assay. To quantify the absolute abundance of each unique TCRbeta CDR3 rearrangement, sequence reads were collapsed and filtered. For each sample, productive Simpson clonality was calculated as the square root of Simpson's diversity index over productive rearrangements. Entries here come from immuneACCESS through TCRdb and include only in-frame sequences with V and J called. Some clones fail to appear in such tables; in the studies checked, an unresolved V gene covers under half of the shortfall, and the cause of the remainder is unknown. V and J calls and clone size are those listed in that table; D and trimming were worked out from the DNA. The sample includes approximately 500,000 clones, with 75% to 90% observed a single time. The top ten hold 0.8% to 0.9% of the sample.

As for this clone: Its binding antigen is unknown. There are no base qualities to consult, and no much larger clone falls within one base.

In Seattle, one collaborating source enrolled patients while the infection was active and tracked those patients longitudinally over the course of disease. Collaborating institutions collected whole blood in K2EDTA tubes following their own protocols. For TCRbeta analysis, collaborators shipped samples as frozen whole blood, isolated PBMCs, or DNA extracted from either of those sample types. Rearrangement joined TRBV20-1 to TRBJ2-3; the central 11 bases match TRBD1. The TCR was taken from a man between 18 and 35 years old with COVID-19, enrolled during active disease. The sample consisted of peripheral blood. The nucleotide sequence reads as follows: TGCAGTGCTAGTTCCGGACAGGGGGCCGGTACGCAGTATTTT. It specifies CSASSGQGAGTQYF.